This T cell receptor beta chain was recovered during a study of blood T cell repertoires in COVID-19 (dated by TCRdb to the early 2020s). Regarding the study in general: Samples covering the acute and convalescent phases of COVID-19 were provided by collaborators in the United States, Italy and Spain. The prospective study material was composed of cDNA or gDNA derived from T cells, B-cell-depleted T cells, or PBMCs. A de-identified subject ID, COVID-19 status, age in years and sex were almost always included in the sample metadata. The repertoires were made available in a free public database intended to serve as a resource for research on the immune response to SARS-CoV-2. The samples were drawn from the first 160 participants of the ongoing ImmuneRACE study and from some 1,300 subjects provided by 6 global collaborators. Where available, HLA class I and class II types were obtained from metadata supplied by the sample provider rather than from assay-based typing. Subjects who had been exposed to COVID-19, were actively infected with it, or had recovered from it provided the deeply sampled blood TCRbeta repertoires that made up the dataset.

The collaborating institutions used their own protocols to collect whole blood in K2EDTA tubes. For TCRbeta analysis, collaborator samples were shipped as frozen whole blood, as isolated PBMCs, or as DNA extracted from either sample type. The immunoSEQ Assay, a bias-controlled multiplex PCR, was used to amplify TCRbeta CDR3 regions from genomic DNA. Regarding the original processing steps: The number of nucleated cells in each sample was estimated from the amplification of reference gene primers within the assay. To quantify the absolute abundance of each unique TCRbeta CDR3 rearrangement, sequence reads were collapsed and filtered. For each sample, productive Simpson clonality was calculated as the square root of Simpson's diversity index across productive rearrangements. TCRdb stores this immuneACCESS table with in-frame sequences only. Part of the clones is absent; in the studies checked, under half of the shortfall reflects unresolved V genes, and no reason is known for the rest. V and J calls and clone size are given by that table; D and trimming were obtained from the DNA. Present in this sample are about 190,000 clones, approximately 89% of which were seen just once. The top ten constitute 3.5% to 5% of the sample.

CDR1 and CDR2 are read off the germline V gene as KGHSH and LQKENI. The CDR3 numbers 13 residues from cysteine through phenylalanine. The DNA shown is the 39-base CDR3, in frame from base 1. V is clipped by 5 bases and J by 1 base, and the sequence between their germline boundaries is 8 bases long. A word on this clone: The antigen this receptor binds is unknown. Base-call qualities are not available, and no considerably larger clone is one nucleotide away.

Overall study results and their limits: Clinical and demographic metadata were provided uncurated, with the amount varying by source and participant.

The receptor's source is a woman aged 25 to 45 with acute or convalescent COVID-19. Sequencing used peripheral blood. The chain links TRBV18 with TRBJ2-5; the D gene assignment is ambiguous. CDR3 sequence: CASSSGIQETQYF. In nucleotides, the sequence is TGTGCCAGCTCATCGGGTATCCAAGAGACCCAGTACTTC.